This TCR beta chain comes out of a study of blood T cell repertoires in COVID-19. Germline V gene lookup returns CDR1 KGHSH and CDR2 LQKENI. V shed 5 bases and J 7 bases; nucleotides not matched to a gene: 20. This CDR3 has 18 amino acids. In the source study's methods: Reference gene primer amplification gave estimated nucleated cell counts. Sequenced by immunoSEQ multiplex PCR; TCRdb stores in-frame clones only, minus some. The D gene and trimming were derived from the DNA, and the V and J assignments and clone size from that table. The data show 100,000 to 150,000 clones, around 86% seen once. J is TRBJ2-7 and V is TRBV18, with 10 bases aligning to TRBD2. The sequence was obtained from a human donor in a cohort sampled during active COVID-19. Sequencing input: peripheral blood. This CDR3 reads CASSSGTSATSLFGEQYF. The DNA of the CDR3 is TGTGCCAGCTCATCTGGGACTAGCGCGACGTCGCTCTTCGGGGAGCAGTACTTC.